The 17 T cell receptor beta chains given below trace back to one sample, sequenced in a study of T cell repertoires in cytomegalovirus infection. TCRdb passed the reads through MiXCR, listing each CDR3 protein once. The repertoire includes hundreds of thousands of distinct CDR3 sequences, around 31% of them detected once, and 18% sits in the top ten. These receptors have no known antigen. The source material was cultured PBMCs, sampled from culture after CMV antigen stimulation. The origin of the receptors is a human donor in good health (CMV status not recorded). Some clones in this sample may be carry-over from other donors' samples.

This clonotype was picked up many times. The CDR3 here is CAISELGTTNEKLFF. In nucleotides, the CDR3 is TGTGCCATCAGTGAGTTGGGTACAACTAATGAAAAACTGTTTTTT. The chain carries TRBV10-3 and TRBJ1-4; D unresolved. CDR1 and CDR2 (germline): ENHRY, SYGVKD. V dropped 1 base and J dropped 0 bases, with 6 bases sitting between them. CDR3 length: 15 residues.

The V and J genes are TRBV12-5 and TRBJ1-5, with a weak D call TRBD1 (6 bases). The germline V gene has CDR1 LGHNT and CDR2 FRNRAP. The CDR3 spans 19 residues. V shed 0 bases and J shed 2 bases, with 20 bases lying between them. The CDR3 here is CASGLVLDGTPIGNQPQHF. The CDR3 bases are TGTGCTAGTGGTTTGGTACTTGACGGGACACCCATTGGCAATCAGCCCCAGCATTTT.

CDR3 residues: CASRTEGSSYNSPLHF. The CDR3 nucleotides are TGTGCCAGCAGGACTGAAGGGAGCTCCTATAATTCACCCCTCCACTTT. The V call is TRBV28, the J call TRBJ1-6; D unresolved. V shed 6 bases and J shed 0 bases, with 12 bases lying between them. Germline CDR1 reads MDHEN; CDR2 reads SYDVKM. CDR3 length: 16 amino acids.

The chain uses TRBV28 and TRBJ2-1; TRBD1 agrees at 7 bases. This CDR3 spans 16 amino acids. With 6 bases clipped from V and 4 bases from J, the junction kept 12 bases outside the gene matches. Per the germline V gene, CDR1 is MDHEN and CDR2 is SYDVKM. CDR3: CASRLTGKELYNEQFF. CDR3 in DNA: TGTGCCAGCAGGCTGACAGGGAAAGAACTGTACAATGAGCAGTTCTTC.

The rearrangement links TRBV6-1 to TRBJ2-7, with 8 nucleotides matching TRBD1. The CDR3 extends over 17 amino acids. Germline lookup yields CDR1 MNHNS and CDR2 SASEGT. Trimming took 6 bases from V and 3 from J; bases not matched to a gene: 16. The CDR3 DNA sequence: TGTGCCAGCAGCCATACCACCTGGGACAGGAGGGGCTACGAGCAGTACTTC. Translated, it gives CASSHTTWDRRGYEQYF.

This chain connects TRBV19 to TRBJ1-2; D call uncertain. The CDR3 is 17 amino acids. Germline loops: CDR1 LNHDA, CDR2 SQIVND (reference sequence). Trimming left V 6 bases short and J 4 bases short, with 24 bases between. The CDR3 reads CASSPPAGFNLSYGYTF. CDR3 nucleotides: TGTGCCAGTAGCCCCCCGGCGGGGTTCAACCTCTCCTATGGCTACACCTTC. Complete variable domain (other parts from reference TRBV19 and TRBJ1-2): DGGITQSPKYLFRKEGQNVTLSCEQNLNHDAMYWYRQDPGQGLRLIYYSQIVNDFQKGDIAEGYSVSREKKESFPLTVTSAQKNPTAFYLCASSPPAGFNLSYGYTFGSGTRLTVV.

The chain recombines TRBV6-1 with TRBJ1-4; D is unresolved. V lost 3 bases to trimming and J lost 0 bases, with 5 bases between them. The CDR3 totals 14 residues. Germline-derived CDR1 and CDR2 are MNHNS and SASEGT. The CDR3 sequence: CASSDLATNEKLFF. The CDR3 DNA reads as TGTGCCAGCAGTGACCTGGCAACTAATGAAAAACTGTTTTTT.

The J gene is TRBJ1-2, the V gene TRBV6-2 or TRBV6-3; no firm D call. V gave up 6 bases and J gave up 4 bases, with 15 bases separating them. Germline loops: CDR1 MNHEY, CDR2 SVGEGT. This CDR3 comprises 14 residues. CDR3 coding DNA: TGTGCCAGCAGCGGGGTTCCTACGACCTATGGCTACACCTTC. It yields the protein CASSGVPTTYGYTF.

This clonotype was counted a few times. The rearrangement links TRBV15 to TRBJ2-1, with TRBD2 matching over 11 bases. Losses at the gene ends were 1 base for V and 9 bases for J; bases not matched to a gene: 5. The CDR3 length is 15 residues. Per the germline V gene, CDR1 is LNHNV and CDR2 is YYDKDF (reference sequence). The CDR3 here is CATSRGSGGAGEQFF. The CDR3, as DNA: TGTGCCACCAGCAGAGGTAGCGGGGGGGCCGGTGAGCAGTTCTTC.

This chain links TRBV12-3 or TRBV12-4 with TRBJ2-5, with no clear D. The CDR3 contains 15 residues. V lost 3 bases and J lost 5, with 16 bases in between. The CDR3 reads CASSFAPTPRETQYF. The CDR3 DNA is TGTGCCAGCAGTTTTGCGCCCACCCCGAGGGAGACCCAGTACTTC.

V and J are TRBV7-8 and TRBJ2-7; D is tentatively TRBD1 or TRBD2 (6 bases each). The CDR3 has 16 amino acids. Per germline, CDR1 SGHVS and CDR2 FQNEAQ. V lost 5 bases to trimming and J lost 4 bases, with 21 bases between them. The CDR3 nucleotides are TGTGCCAGCAGCCCGAAACCCCCGGGGGCCCCTTACGAGCAGTACTTC. The encoded protein is CASSPKPPGAPYEQYF.

This chain connects TRBV15 to TRBJ2-1, with 9 bases that match TRBD1. Germline CDR1 LNHNV, CDR2 YYDKDF (reference sequence). Trimming removed 0 bases from V and 9 bases from J; junction bases left unmatched: 12. CDR3 length: 17 residues. In DNA form, the CDR3 reads TGTGCCACCAGCAGAGACCCGGGACAGGGATTTTTGGGTGAGCAGTTCTTC. Translated: CATSRDPGQGFLGEQFF.

The V call is TRBV7-2, the J call TRBJ2-3, with TRBD2 identical over 10 bases. This CDR3 is 15 amino acids long. Trimming at V came to 5 bases and at J to 7 bases, leaving 9 bases not matched to a gene. Per the germline V gene, CDR1 is SGHTA and CDR2 is FQGNSA. The CDR3 loop reads CASSGGASGSYTQYF. CDR3 sequence (DNA): TGTGCCAGCAGCGGAGGGGCTAGCGGGAGTTATACGCAGTATTTT.

The table lists this clonotype with a few counts. V usage is TRBV7-8 and J usage is TRBJ1-2, with TRBD1 identical over 7 bases. CDR3 length: 15 residues. Germline-derived CDR1 and CDR2 are SGHVS and FQNEAQ. J was trimmed by 1 base and V by 4 bases; bases with no gene match: 6. This CDR3 reads CASSSGQRHNYGYTF. The CDR3 DNA is TGTGCCAGCAGCTCGGGACAGCGACATAACTATGGCTACACCTTC.

This clonotype was counted only a few times. The rearrangement links TRBV6-1 to TRBJ2-1; D is perhaps TRBD1 (5 bases). Trimming cost V 7 bases and J 10 bases, with 23 bases left between them. Germline V lookup: CDR1 MNHNS, CDR2 SASEGT. This CDR3 contains 15 residues. In DNA form, the CDR3 reads TGTGCCAGCAAGACCTTTGGGGCCTCCTTCGGGGAGCAGTTCTTC. It is translated as CASKTFGASFGEQFF.

The rearrangement joins TRBV19 to TRBJ1-5; the D gene is possibly TRBD1 (6 bases). The CDR3 is 14 amino acids. V dropped 8 bases and J dropped 2 bases, with 13 bases sitting between them. Germline lookup yields CDR1 LNHDA and CDR2 SQIVND (reference sequence). CDR3 amino acids: CASRLQGGNQPQHF. The CDR3 nucleotides read TGTGCCAGTCGACTACAGGGCGGCAATCAGCCCCAGCATTTT.

The sample holds a few counts of this clonotype. The V gene is TRBV7-2, the J gene TRBJ2-1, with 9 bases identical to TRBD2. The J segment lost 8 bases and the V segment lost 4 bases, leaving 9 bases of the junction unmatched. CDR3 size: 15 residues. Germline values: CDR1 SGHTA, CDR2 FQGNSA. CDR3 sequence reads: CASSSRGGRLYEQFF. CDR3 DNA sequence: TGTGCCAGCAGCTCGCGGGGGGGCCGGCTCTATGAGCAGTTCTTC. The complete variable domain, with remaining parts taken from reference TRBV7-2 and TRBJ2-1, reads GAGVSQSPSNKVTEKGKDVELRCDPISGHTALYWYRQSLGQGLEFLIYFQGNSAPDKSGLPSDRFSAERTGGSVSTLTIQRTQQEDSAVYLCASSSRGGRLYEQFFGPGTRLTVL.